This T cell receptor beta chain was obtained from a study of Graves' ophthalmopathy and Graves' hyperthyroidism. Study-wide background: At the time of initial diagnosis and before any treatment, peripheral blood was collected. Study-level points and caveats: Classification of ophthalmopathy versus stable hyperthyroidism by a 13-signature model yielded about 88% sensitivity and 70% to 83% specificity.

For repertoire sequencing, the TCR beta CDR3 regions were amplified from RNA transcripts. HTBI-primed RT-PCR formed the first round, and a multiplex PCR formed the second. TCRdb analysed the multiplex PCR reads with MiXCR anew, one entry per CDR3 protein. The sample shows 200,000 to 250,000 distinct CDR3 sequences, 20% to 25% of them seen only once. In its sample, this clonotype was seen a few times. Its antigen is unidentified. This receptor was obtained from a woman between 45 and 65 years old with Graves' ophthalmopathy. Specimen: peripheral blood.

The CDR3 nucleotides are TGTGCCAGCAGCCACACAATTGACACCGGGGAGCTGTTTTTT. Translating gives CASSHTIDTGELFF. This rearrangement joins TRBV7-9 to TRBJ2-2, with D hard to call. Trimming shortened V by 5 bases and J by 3 bases, and 10 bases separated the two germline ends. There are 14 residues in the CDR3. Germline CDR1 reads SEHNR; CDR2 reads FQNEAQ (reference sequence).